This T cell receptor (beta chain) was found in a study of T cells after yellow fever vaccination (dated by TCRdb to between 2018 and 2020). Study-wide context: Libraries from fractions with low cell numbers were prepared with the SMART-Seq v4 Ultra Low Input RNA kit. To follow T-cell clones before and after both primary and booster YFV17D yellow fever vaccination, bulk TCR alpha and beta repertoires underwent longitudinal sequencing. The cohort comprised two healthy male donors, one aged 18 to 30 and one aged 30 to 40 years. Bulk PBMC replicates and cell subsets were isolated from blood drawn at multiple timepoints before and after both primary and secondary immunization. Results and caveats for the whole study, not just this receptor: The study included only a couple of donors, which limits how far the findings can be generalized. The secondary T-cell response was found to be weaker but faster than the primary response, with a peak reached on day 5 rather than on day 15. Most clones expanded after primary vaccination were re-detected after the booster (96% of CD4 and about nine tenths of CD8), suggesting broad memory maintenance. FACS-sorted repertoires could contain abundant contaminating clonotypes from the bulk population, so computational filtering was required. A small fraction of clonotypes showed up in both the CD4 and CD8 compartments, probably as a result of convergent recombination.

This clonotype was observed at least ten times. Its antigen is unknown. No qualities accompany the bases; no much larger clone lies one base away. The listed sequencing device is Illumina NovaSeq 6000. Synthesis of TCR cDNA relied on 5'RACE template switching, a step that introduced a universal primer site along with unique molecular identifiers. Priming of cDNA synthesis was performed from both the TCR alpha and TCR beta constant segments. Library amplification involved two PCR steps, and the second step added sample barcodes and sequencing adapters. Sequencing of libraries was done on Illumina HiSeq 2500 (2x100 bp) or NovaSeq (2x150 bp). For the original study's pipeline: Reads were demultiplexed and collapsed into UMI consensus sequences with MIGEC, and V(D)J alignment was performed with MiXCR. Using edgeR on replicate PBMC samples, clonotypes were called vaccine-responding if FDR was below 0.01 and the log2 fold change was above 5 up to day 15. CD4 or CD8 identity was assigned to each bulk clonotype according to whether the clonotype was present at higher abundance in the sequenced CD4 repertoire or the sequenced CD8 repertoire. TCRdb took the public reads, trimmed them with fastp at Q25, ran MiXCR for clone calling and kept in-frame beta chains. Here each entry gathers all rows of one CDR3 protein and keeps the most common genes and DNA. TCRdb, not the authors, supplied the V and J calls. The sample table records about 220,000 distinct CDR3 sequences; approximately 3.3% of these occur just once. The ten largest clones represent about 3.3% of the sample.

At the junction V is shortened by 4 bases and J by 0 bases, with 6 bases in between. The CDR3 numbers 14 residues from cysteine through phenylalanine. Only CDR3 DNA remains: 42 bases, in frame from the first base. In the germline V gene, CDR1 corresponds to MDHEN and CDR2 to SYDVKM. The treatment or condition label for this specimen denotes: live attenuated yellow fever vaccine strain. PBMCs were isolated from peripheral blood using a standard Ficoll-Paque protocol. CD4 and CD8 T-cell fractions were isolated with Dynabeads CD4 and CD8 positive selection kits. TriZol was used to extract RNA from bulk PBMCs, from CD4 and CD8 fractions, and from dextramer-positive and dextramer-negative fractions.

Specimen: CD4+ T cells sorted from PBMCs, collected 10 days after the yellow fever booster vaccination. The clonotype originates from a man younger than 35 who received the YFV17D yellow fever vaccine. The rearrangement combines TRBV28 with TRBJ2-2, with the D segment identity uncertain. The CDR3 sequence is CASSSAANTGELFF. In nucleotide form, the sequence is TGTGCCAGCAGTTCCGCGGCGAACACCGGGGAGCTGTTTTTT.